One sample yielded the 25 T cell receptor beta chains listed below, sequenced in a study of tissue T cells after allogeneic stem cell transplantation. The data were produced by immunoSEQ multiplex PCR, yet TCRdb's version contains in-frame clones alone and is incomplete. The sample contains some 4,500 clones, less than 55% of which appear only once. The time point was: mouse harvest day 14 after allogeneic transplant. Tail vein injection delivered 10^7 T-cell-depleted bone marrow cells and 10^6 splenic CD5+ T cells. Sequencing was done on a sample of gut tissue. Receptor source: a female BALB/c mouse given C57BL/6 T cells with graft-versus-host disease after an allogeneic hematopoietic cell transplant.

As for this clone: Germline and genes: mouse. The CDR3 end is not reached by the read, which stops 1 residue before it; the germline J gene fills it in. V and J are TRBV16 and TRBJ1-4, with no clear D. The CDR3 runs to 14 residues. V dropped 0 bases and J dropped 0 bases, with 2 bases sitting between them. The germline V gene encodes CDR1 SGHSA and CDR2 FRNQAP. The part of the CDR3 DNA that was read is TGTGCAAGCAGCTTAGAAGTTTCCAACGAAAGATTATTT. It encodes CASSLEVSNERLF. The whole CDR3 protein is CASSLEVSNERLFF.

This clone is medium-sized in the sample. Genes here carry mouse names. The CDR3 end falls 1 residue outside the read, so it is completed with the germline J gene. The chain combines TRBV13-2 with TRBJ2-5; TRBD2 agrees at 12 bases. Losses at the gene ends were 5 bases for V and 2 bases for J; bases not matched to a gene: 6. The CDR3 covers 16 residues. CDR1 NNHNN and CDR2 SYGAGS come from the germline V gene (reference sequence). The part of the CDR3 DNA that was read is TGTGCCAGCGGGACCGGGACTGGGGGGACCCAAGACACCCAGTAC. It encodes CASGTGTGGTQDTQY. The entire CDR3 is CASGTGTGGTQDTQYF.

For this clone: Since a much larger clone is just one base distant, this may be a read error. Genes here carry mouse names. The CDR3 goes on 1 residue after the read ends, and that part is filled in from the germline J gene. The V and J genes are TRBV5 and TRBJ1-5; tentative D call: TRBD1 (5 bases). CDR3 length equals 13 residues. Between the trimmed V and J ends, which lost 4 bases and 1 base, there was a span of 5 bases. Germline loops: CDR1 LGHNA, CDR2 YNLKQL (reference sequence). The CDR3 spells CASSRDNNQAPLF. CDR3 bases read: TGTGCCAGCAGCCGGGACAACAACCAGGCTCCGCTT.

To note about this clone: Germline and genes here are mouse. Sequencing ends 1 residue short of the CDR3 end; the germline J gene provides the rest. This chain links TRBV15 with TRBJ1-5; 12 nucleotides agree with TRBD1. Germline V gene lookup returns CDR1 SGHND and CDR2 FRSKSL. There are 14 residues in the CDR3. Trimming cost V 6 bases and J 9 bases; bases outside gene matches: 6. This chain's CDR3 is CASRPGQGARAPLF. CDR3 bases read: TGTGCCAGCAGACCGGGACAGGGGGCGCGGGCTCCGCTT.

Comments on this clone: Mouse gene names and germline throughout. From the germline J gene comes the end of the CDR3, since the read stops 1 residue before it. The V and J genes are TRBV13-2 and TRBJ2-2; 9 bases are shared with TRBD1. Germline V gene sequence: CDR1 NNHNN, CDR2 SYGAGS (reference sequence). The length of the CDR3 is 16 residues. V shed 3 bases and J 3 bases; nucleotides not matched to a gene: 6. This CDR3 reads CASGALGTGYTGQLYF. The CDR3 DNA, read in part, is TGTGCCAGCGGTGCCCTCGGGACAGGGTACACCGGGCAGCTCTAC.

About this clone: Gene names refer to mouse genes. The read ends 1 residue shy of where the CDR3 ends; the end is completed using the germline J gene. The chain links TRBV3 to TRBJ1-4; no firm D call. The V and J ends lost 4 bases and 5 bases respectively, with 5 bases between them. Per the germline V gene, CDR1 is SNHLY and CDR2 is FYNGKV (reference sequence). The CDR3 runs to 12 residues. The sequenced CDR3 bases are TGTGCCAGCAGCTCCGGGAACGAAAGATTATTT. This gives the protein CASSSGNERLF. The entire CDR3 protein is CASSSGNERLFF. Filled out from reference TRBV3 and TRBJ1-4, the complete variable domain reads GPKVLQIPSHQIIDMGQMVTLNCDPVSNHLYFYWYKQILGQQMEFLVNFYNGKVMEKSKLFKDQFSVERPDGSYFTLKIQPTALEDSAVYFCASSSGNERLFFGHGTKLSVL.

This clone was seen more than once but under ten times. Mouse gene names and germline throughout. The read stops 1 residue short of the end of the CDR3; the missing end is completed from the germline J gene. The chain links TRBV3 to TRBJ1-1; TRBD1 aligns across 9 bases. Germline CDR1 and CDR2: SNHLY and FYNGKV (reference sequence). This CDR3 contains 14 residues. Trimming took 3 bases from V and 1 from J; bases not matched to a gene: 0. The chain's CDR3 is CASSLGQGNTEVFF. Partial CDR3 DNA: TGTGCCAGCAGCTTGGGACAGGGGAACACAGAAGTCTTC.

This clone qualifies as medium-sized. Germline and genes here are mouse. The read ends 1 residue shy of where the CDR3 ends; the end is completed using the germline J gene. The gene calls are TRBV15 and TRBJ2-2; D not certain. Germline V gene data show CDR1 as SGHND and CDR2 as FRSKSL. V was trimmed by 2 bases and J by 0 bases, leaving 4 bases between them. CDR3 length: 14 amino acids. The CDR3 spells CASSLPTNTGQLYF. CDR3 DNA (partial): TGTGCCAGCAGTTTACCGACAAACACCGGGCAGCTCTAC.

Points on this clone: The gene names here belong to mouse. Read sequence stops 1 residue before the CDR3 end, and the germline J gene provides the missing end. This sequence joins TRBV31 and TRBJ2-3; the D gene is possibly TRBD1 (6 bases). The V end lost 1 base, the J end lost 0 bases, and 11 bases lay between the germline ends. CDR3 length equals 15 residues. CDR1 and CDR2 from the germline V gene are GKSSPN and SITVG. The DNA read from the CDR3 is TGTGCCTGGAGTCCCGGGACATCTAGTGCAGAAACGCTGTAT. Encoded protein: CAWSPGTSSAETLY. The whole CDR3 protein reads CAWSPGTSSAETLYF. Drawing the rest from reference TRBV31 and TRBJ2-3, the complete variable domain is AQTIHQWPVAEIKAVGSPLSLGCTIKGKSSPNLYWYWQATGGTLQQLFYSITVGQVESVVQLNLSASRPKDDQFILSTEKLLLSHSGFYLCAWSPGTSSAETLYFGSGTRLTVL.

This clone occurred a few times. Gene names and germline refer to mouse. The sequenced fragment ends 1 residue before the CDR3 boundary, so the rest is inferred from the germline J gene. This chain uses TRBV23 with TRBJ2-5; the table's D call TRBD1 went unverified against the DNA. The length of the CDR3 is 13 residues. Germline CDR1 KGHTA, CDR2 FQNQQP. Incomplete CDR3 DNA: TGCTCCAGCAGTCGGGACAGCCAAGACACCCAGTAC. It codes for CSSSRDSQDTQY. The CDR3, in full, reads CSSSRDSQDTQYF.

This clone was counted between two and nine times. Gene and germline names: mouse. The read finishes 1 residue shy of the CDR3 end, and the germline J gene is used to complete it. The V and J genes are TRBV26 and TRBJ1-2; D call uncertain. CDR3 length: 13 amino acids. Trimming pared 2 bases from V and 0 bases from J, leaving 4 bases between. Germline-derived CDR1 and CDR2 are KGHPV and FQNQEV (reference sequence). Partial CDR3 DNA: TGTGCCAGCAGTCTGACAGCAAACTCCGACTACACC. Translation gives CASSLTANSDYT. The entire CDR3 is CASSLTANSDYTF.

For this clone: The germline and genes are mouse ones. The missing CDR3 end, 1 residue past where the read stops, is filled in from the germline J gene. This chain links TRBV5 with TRBJ2-1; D may be TRBD2 (7 bases). Trimming removed 0 bases at V and 3 bases at J, with 12 bases between. This CDR3 has 16 amino acids. Germline-derived CDR1 and CDR2 are LGHNA and YNLKQL (reference sequence). The sequenced part of the CDR3 DNA is TGTGCCAGCAGCCAAGAAGGGGGGGACTCCTATGCTGAGCAGTTC. Residues: CASSQEGGDSYAEQF. The whole CDR3 is CASSQEGGDSYAEQFF.

About this clone: Genes and germline are mouse. The read finishes 1 residue shy of the CDR3 end, and the germline J gene is used to complete it. The chain couples TRBV13-2 to TRBJ2-2; the D gene is possibly TRBD1 (6 bases). Trimming cost V 2 bases and J 4 bases, with 15 bases left between them. The CDR3 has 16 residues. Germline assignment: CDR1 NNHNN and CDR2 SYGAGS (reference sequence). The CDR3 loop reads CASGDVHRAGTGQLYF. CDR3 bases read: TGTGCCAGCGGTGACGTCCACAGGGCCGGCACCGGGCAGCTCTAC.

Notes on this clone: Genes and germline come from the mouse. The read terminates 1 residue before the CDR3 end, so the remaining end is supplied by the germline J gene. The V gene is TRBV17, the J gene TRBJ2-5; 11 bases fit TRBD1. V dropped 6 bases and J dropped 6; count of bases not matched to a gene: 5. Germline assignment: CDR1 MNHDT and CDR2 YYDKIL. The CDR3 consists of 14 residues. The CDR3 protein is CASRTRDRGDTQYF. The CDR3 DNA, read in part, is TGTGCTAGCAGGACCCGGGACAGGGGGGACACCCAGTAC.

As concerns this clone: An end of the junction differs from the germline gene, which may be a read error. Germline and genes: mouse. Read coverage stops 1 residue before the CDR3 terminus; the germline J gene supplies the remainder. J is TRBJ2-3 and V is TRBV3; 9 bases line up with TRBD2. There are 14 residues in the CDR3. CDR1 is SNHLY, CDR2 FYNGKV, per germline (reference sequence). The CDR3 DNA, read in part, is TGTGTCAGCAGCTGGGGGGGGAGTGCAGAAACGCTGTAT. Its translation: CVSSWGGSAETLY. The CDR3 in its entirety is CVSSWGGSAETLYF.

About this clone: Any gene name here is a mouse gene name. The read ends 1 residue early relative to the CDR3; the germline J gene fills the gap. The gene calls are TRBV12-2 and TRBJ2-1, with D possibly being TRBD1 (6 bases). The V end lost 0 bases, the J end lost 1 base, and 6 bases lay between the germline ends. Germline CDR1 is SGHLS and CDR2 is HYDKME. This CDR3 is 14 amino acids long. CDR3: CASSLGTNYAEQFF. Incomplete CDR3 DNA: TGTGCCAGCTCTCTCGGGACAAACTATGCTGAGCAGTTC.

Comments on this clone: Genes and germline come from the mouse. Sequencing ends 1 residue short of the CDR3 end; the germline J gene provides the rest. V is TRBV3 and J is TRBJ1-1, with a possible D match to TRBD1 (5 bases). Germline V lookup: CDR1 SNHLY, CDR2 FYNGKV (reference sequence). CDR3 length: 13 residues. Trimming pared 5 bases from V and 2 bases from J, leaving 9 bases between. The CDR3 loop is CASSQGPNTEVFF. The sequenced CDR3 bases are TGTGCCAGCAGCCAGGGACCCAACACAGAAGTCTTC.

This clone turned up a few times. The genes and germline here are from mouse. The read terminates 1 residue before the CDR3 end, so the remaining end is supplied by the germline J gene. The chain combines TRBV26 with TRBJ2-7, with D perhaps given as TRBD1 or TRBD2 (7 bases each). Trimming removed 0 bases from V and 3 bases from J, with 9 bases in between. The germline gives CDR1 KGHPV, CDR2 FQNQEV (reference sequence). This CDR3 contains 14 residues. CDR3 in amino acids: CASSLSRGGYEQYF. CDR3 bases read: TGTGCCAGCAGTCTGTCCAGGGGGGGCTATGAACAGTAC.

Concerning this clone: Gene labels here are mouse ones. The read ends 1 residue shy of where the CDR3 ends; the end is completed using the germline J gene. The genes are TRBV12-2 and TRBJ1-4; D gene uncertain. CDR3 length: 15 amino acids. V was trimmed by 0 bases and J by 0 bases, leaving 7 bases between them. Germline lookup yields CDR1 SGHLS and CDR2 HYDKME. The CDR3: CASSLDGFSNERLFF. The part of the CDR3 DNA that was read is TGTGCCAGCTCTCTCGACGGTTTTTCCAACGAAAGATTATTT.

This clone was found once. Each gene name is a mouse one. The read is 1 residue too short to cover the CDR3 end, so that end is filled in from the germline J gene. The chain is built from TRBV12-1 and TRBJ1-4; no reliable D call. Per the germline V gene, CDR1 is SGHSN and CDR2 is HYEKVE. V lost 6 bases, J lost 1 base, and 14 bases lay in between. The CDR3 is 15 residues long. The CDR3 loop is CASSVLPSSNERLFF. The sequenced CDR3 bases are TGTGCCAGCAGCGTACTTCCTTCTTCCAACGAAAGATTATTT.

Notes on this clone: The germline and genes are mouse ones. The read halts 1 residue ahead of the CDR3 end, with the missing end drawn from the germline J gene. This chain joins TRBV26 and TRBJ1-3, with TRBD1 identical over 8 bases. Germline loops: CDR1 KGHPV, CDR2 FQNQEV (reference sequence). Trimming took 3 bases from V and 0 from J; bases not matched to a gene: 1. This CDR3 is built from 15 residues. The DNA read from the CDR3 is TGTGCCAGCAGTCTAGGACAGGGTTCTGGAAATACGCTCTAT. Amino acid sequence: CASSLGQGSGNTLY. The whole CDR3 sequence is CASSLGQGSGNTLYF.

The table lists this clone with a count of one. The gene symbols are mouse symbols. The read ends 1 residue before the CDR3 terminus; that terminus is restored from the germline J gene. The chain links TRBV26 to TRBJ2-1; a possible D gene is TRBD1 (6 bases). Per germline, CDR1 KGHPV and CDR2 FQNQEV (reference sequence). CDR3 length: 13 residues. V shed 7 bases and J shed 4 bases, with 11 bases lying between them. CDR3 DNA, as far as it was read: TGTGCCAGCACCCGACAGGAATATGCTGAGCAGTTC. Protein: CASTRQEYAEQF. The full CDR3 sequence reads CASTRQEYAEQFF.

In its sample, this clone ranks as medium-sized (0.01 to 0.1%). Gene names are mouse gene names. The CDR3 goes on 1 residue after the read ends, and that part is filled in from the germline J gene. This rearrangement joins TRBV26 to TRBJ2-7; D remains unclear. This CDR3 region has 12 residues. V dropped 2 bases and J dropped 4 bases, with 6 bases sitting between them. Looked up from germline, CDR1 is KGHPV and CDR2 is FQNQEV (reference sequence). This CDR3 is CASSLRGYEQYF. CDR3 bases read: TGTGCCAGCAGTCTGAGAGGATATGAACAGTAC.

This clone is deemed medium-sized. Gene names and germline match the mouse. The read comes to an end 1 residue before the CDR3 does, leaving the germline J gene to fill in the end. The chain couples TRBV31 to TRBJ2-5, with TRBD2 matching over 9 bases. J lost 6 bases, V lost 3 bases, and 4 bases had no gene match. CDR3 size: 13 residues. CDR1 is GKSSPN, CDR2 SITVG, per germline. The CDR3 region is CAWRLGGWDTQYF. CDR3 bases read: TGTGCCTGGAGACTGGGGGGATGGGACACCCAGTAC. Full variable domain (outside the CDR3, taken from reference TRBV31 and TRBJ2-5): AQTIHQWPVAEIKAVGSPLSLGCTIKGKSSPNLYWYWQATGGTLQQLFYSITVGQVESVVQLNLSASRPKDDQFILSTEKLLLSHSGFYLCAWRLGGWDTQYFGPGTRLLVL.

This clone was found a few times. Gene names follow the mouse nomenclature. The read halts 1 residue ahead of the CDR3 end, with the missing end drawn from the germline J gene. This chain joins TRBV13-2 and TRBJ2-7, with TRBD2 matching over 8 bases. The CDR3 contains 14 residues. Germline lookup yields CDR1 NNHNN and CDR2 SYGAGS (reference sequence). Trimming removed 0 bases from V and 6 bases from J; junction bases left unmatched: 5. The CDR3 DNA, read in part, is TGTGCCAGCGGTGATGTCTGGGGGGCGCTTGAACAGTAC. Translating gives CASGDVWGALEQY. The entire CDR3 protein is CASGDVWGALEQYF.